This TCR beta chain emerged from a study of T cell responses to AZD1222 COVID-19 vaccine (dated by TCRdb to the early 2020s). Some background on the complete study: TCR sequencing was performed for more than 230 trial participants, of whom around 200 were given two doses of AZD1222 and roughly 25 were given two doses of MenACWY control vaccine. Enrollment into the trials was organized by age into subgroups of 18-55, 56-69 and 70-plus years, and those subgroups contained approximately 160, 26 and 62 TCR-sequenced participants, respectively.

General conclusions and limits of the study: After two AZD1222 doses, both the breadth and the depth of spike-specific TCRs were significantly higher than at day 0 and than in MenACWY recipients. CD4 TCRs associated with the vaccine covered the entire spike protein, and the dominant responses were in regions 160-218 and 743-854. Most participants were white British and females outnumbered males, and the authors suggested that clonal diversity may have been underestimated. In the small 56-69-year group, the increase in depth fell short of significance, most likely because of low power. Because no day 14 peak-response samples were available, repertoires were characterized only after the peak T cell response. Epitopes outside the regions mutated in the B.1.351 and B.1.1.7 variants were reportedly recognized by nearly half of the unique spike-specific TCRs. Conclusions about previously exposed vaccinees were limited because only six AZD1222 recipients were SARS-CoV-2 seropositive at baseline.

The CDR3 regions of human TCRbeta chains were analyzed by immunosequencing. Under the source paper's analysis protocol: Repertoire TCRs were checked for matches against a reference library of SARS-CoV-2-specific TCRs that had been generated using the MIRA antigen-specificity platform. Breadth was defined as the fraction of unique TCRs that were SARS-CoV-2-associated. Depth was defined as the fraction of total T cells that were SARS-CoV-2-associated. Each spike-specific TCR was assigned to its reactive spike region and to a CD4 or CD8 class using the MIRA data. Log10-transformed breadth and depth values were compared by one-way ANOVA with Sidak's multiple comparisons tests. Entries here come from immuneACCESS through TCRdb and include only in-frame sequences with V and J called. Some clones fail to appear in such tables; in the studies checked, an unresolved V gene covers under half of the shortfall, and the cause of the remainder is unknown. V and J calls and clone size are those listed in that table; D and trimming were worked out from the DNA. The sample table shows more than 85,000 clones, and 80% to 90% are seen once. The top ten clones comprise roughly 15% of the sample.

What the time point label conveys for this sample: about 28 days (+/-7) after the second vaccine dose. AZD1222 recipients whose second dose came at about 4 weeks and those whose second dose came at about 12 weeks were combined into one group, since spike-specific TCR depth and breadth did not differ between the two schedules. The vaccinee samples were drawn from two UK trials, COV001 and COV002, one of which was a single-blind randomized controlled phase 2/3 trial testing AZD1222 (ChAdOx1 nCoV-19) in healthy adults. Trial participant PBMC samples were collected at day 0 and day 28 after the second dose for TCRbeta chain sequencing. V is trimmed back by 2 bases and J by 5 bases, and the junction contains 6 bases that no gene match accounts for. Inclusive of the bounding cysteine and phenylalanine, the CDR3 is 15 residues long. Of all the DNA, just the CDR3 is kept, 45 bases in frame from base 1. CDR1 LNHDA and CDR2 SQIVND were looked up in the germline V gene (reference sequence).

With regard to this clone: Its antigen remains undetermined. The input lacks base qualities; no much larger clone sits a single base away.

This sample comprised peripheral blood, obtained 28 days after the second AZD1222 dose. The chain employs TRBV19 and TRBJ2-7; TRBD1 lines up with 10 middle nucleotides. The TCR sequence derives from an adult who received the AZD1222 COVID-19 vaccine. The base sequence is TGTGCCAGTAGTATACAAGGGACAGGGGAAGACGAGCAGTACTTC. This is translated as CASSIQGTGEDEQYF.